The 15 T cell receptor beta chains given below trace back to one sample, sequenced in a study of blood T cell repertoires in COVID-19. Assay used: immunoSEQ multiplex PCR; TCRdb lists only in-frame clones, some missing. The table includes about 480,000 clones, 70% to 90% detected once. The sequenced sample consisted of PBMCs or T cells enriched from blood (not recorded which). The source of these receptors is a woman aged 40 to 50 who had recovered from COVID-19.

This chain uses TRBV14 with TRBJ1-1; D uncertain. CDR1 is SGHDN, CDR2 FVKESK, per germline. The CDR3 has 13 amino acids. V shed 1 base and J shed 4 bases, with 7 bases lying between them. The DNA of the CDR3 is TGTGCCAGCAGCCAAGGGGCAGTCACTGAAGCTTTCTTT. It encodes CASSQGAVTEAFF.

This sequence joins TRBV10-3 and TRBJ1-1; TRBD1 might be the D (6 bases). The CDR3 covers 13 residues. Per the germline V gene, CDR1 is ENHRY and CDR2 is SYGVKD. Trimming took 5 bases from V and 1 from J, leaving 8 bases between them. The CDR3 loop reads CAISLQGNTEAFF. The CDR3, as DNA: TGTGCCATCAGTTTACAGGGGAACACTGAAGCTTTCTTT.

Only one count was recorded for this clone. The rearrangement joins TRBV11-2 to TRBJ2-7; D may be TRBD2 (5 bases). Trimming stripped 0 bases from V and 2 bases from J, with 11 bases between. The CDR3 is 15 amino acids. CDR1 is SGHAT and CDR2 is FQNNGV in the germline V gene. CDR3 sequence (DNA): TGTGCCAGCAGCTTAGATGGGAGTACACCCTACGAGCAGTACTTC. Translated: CASSLDGSTPYEQYF.

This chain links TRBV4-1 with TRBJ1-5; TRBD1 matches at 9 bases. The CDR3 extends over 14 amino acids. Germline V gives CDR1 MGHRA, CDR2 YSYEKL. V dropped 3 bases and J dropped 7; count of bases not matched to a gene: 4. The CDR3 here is CASSHGTGSQPQHF. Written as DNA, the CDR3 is TGCGCCAGCAGCCACGGGACAGGGTCCCAGCCCCAGCATTTT.

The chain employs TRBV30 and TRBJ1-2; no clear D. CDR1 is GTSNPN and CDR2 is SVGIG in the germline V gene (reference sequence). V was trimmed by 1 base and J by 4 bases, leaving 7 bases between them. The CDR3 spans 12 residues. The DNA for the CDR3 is TGTGCCTGGAGTGACACAGCCTATGGCTACACCTTC. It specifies CAWSDTAYGYTF. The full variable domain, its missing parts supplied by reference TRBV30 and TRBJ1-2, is SQTIHQWPATLVQPVGSPLSLECTVEGTSNPNLYWYRQAAGRGLQLLFYSVGIGQISSEVPQNLSASRPQDRQFILSSKKLLLSDSGFYLCAWSDTAYGYTFGSGTRLTVV.

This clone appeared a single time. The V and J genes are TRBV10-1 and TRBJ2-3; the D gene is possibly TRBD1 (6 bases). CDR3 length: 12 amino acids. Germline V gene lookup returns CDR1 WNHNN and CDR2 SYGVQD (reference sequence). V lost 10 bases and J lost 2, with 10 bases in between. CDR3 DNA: TGCGCCACCCGGGACAACACAGATACGCAGTATTTT. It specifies CATRDNTDTQYF.

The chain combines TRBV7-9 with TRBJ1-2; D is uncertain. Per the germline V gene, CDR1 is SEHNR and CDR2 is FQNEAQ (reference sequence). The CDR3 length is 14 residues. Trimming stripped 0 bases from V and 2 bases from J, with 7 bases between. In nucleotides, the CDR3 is TGTGCCAGCAGCTTAGCGCCAAGCAACTATGGCTACACCTTC. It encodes CASSLAPSNYGYTF. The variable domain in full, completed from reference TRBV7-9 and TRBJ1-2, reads DTGVSQNPRHKITKRGQNVTFRCDPISEHNRLYWYRQTLGQGPEFLTYFQNEAQLEKSRLLSDRFSAERPKGSFSTLEIQRTEQGDSAMYLCASSLAPSNYGYTFGSGTRLTVV.

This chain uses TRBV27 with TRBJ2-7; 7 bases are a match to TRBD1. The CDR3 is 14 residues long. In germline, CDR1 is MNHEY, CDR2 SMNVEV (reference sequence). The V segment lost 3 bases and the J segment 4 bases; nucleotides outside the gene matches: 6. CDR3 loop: CASSLVGGSYEQYF. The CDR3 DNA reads TGTGCCAGCAGTTTGGTAGGGGGCAGTTACGAGCAGTACTTC.

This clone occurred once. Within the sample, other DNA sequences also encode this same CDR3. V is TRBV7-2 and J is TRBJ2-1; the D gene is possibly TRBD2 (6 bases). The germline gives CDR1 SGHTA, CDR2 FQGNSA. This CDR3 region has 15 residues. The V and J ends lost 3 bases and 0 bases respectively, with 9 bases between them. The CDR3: CASSLGLSSYNEQFF. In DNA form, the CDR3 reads TGTGCCAGCAGCTTGGGACTCAGCTCCTACAATGAGCAGTTCTTC.

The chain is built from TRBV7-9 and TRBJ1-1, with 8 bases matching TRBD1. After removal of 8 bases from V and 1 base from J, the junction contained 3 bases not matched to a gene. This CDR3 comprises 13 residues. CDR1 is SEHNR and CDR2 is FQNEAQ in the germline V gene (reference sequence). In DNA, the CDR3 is TGTGCCAGCCGAGACAGGGGGAACACTGAAGCTTTCTTT. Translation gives CASRDRGNTEAFF.

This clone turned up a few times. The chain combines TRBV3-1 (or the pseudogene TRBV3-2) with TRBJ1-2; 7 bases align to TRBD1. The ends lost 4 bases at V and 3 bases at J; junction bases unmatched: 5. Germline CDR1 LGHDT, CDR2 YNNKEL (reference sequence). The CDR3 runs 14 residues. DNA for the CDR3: TGTGCCAGCAGCCTCGCAACAGGGGACTATGGCTACACCTTC. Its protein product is CASSLATGDYGYTF.

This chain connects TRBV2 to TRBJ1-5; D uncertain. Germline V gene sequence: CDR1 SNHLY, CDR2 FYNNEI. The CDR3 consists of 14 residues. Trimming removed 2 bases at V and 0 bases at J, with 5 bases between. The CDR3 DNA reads TGTGCCAGCAGTGAATTCATTAGCAATCAGCCCCAGCATTTT. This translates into CASSEFISNQPQHF.

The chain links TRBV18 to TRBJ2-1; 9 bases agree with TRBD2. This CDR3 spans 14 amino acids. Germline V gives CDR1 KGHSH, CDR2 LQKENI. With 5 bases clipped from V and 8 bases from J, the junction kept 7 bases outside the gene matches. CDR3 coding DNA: TGTGCCAGCTCAGCCGGGACTAGCCATTATGAGCAGTTCTTC. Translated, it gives CASSAGTSHYEQFF.

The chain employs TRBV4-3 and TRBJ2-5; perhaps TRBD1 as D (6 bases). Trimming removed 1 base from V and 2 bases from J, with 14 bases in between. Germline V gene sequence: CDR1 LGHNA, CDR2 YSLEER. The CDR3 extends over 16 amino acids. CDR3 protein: CASSQGHLTGQETQYF. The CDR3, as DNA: TGCGCCAGCAGCCAAGGACACCTCACAGGGCAAGAGACCCAGTACTTC.

The CDR3 DNA reads TGTGCCAGTAGGGAGGGGGCACAAAAAACTGAAGCTTTCTTT. Encoded protein: CASREGAQKTEAFF. The chain links TRBV19 to TRBJ1-1, with 7 positions matching TRBD1. V was pared by 6 bases and J by 5 bases, with 9 bases of the junction left unmatched. The CDR3 sequence is 14 residues long. CDR1 LNHDA and CDR2 SQIVND come from the germline V gene (reference sequence). Variable domain in full (rest from reference TRBV19 and TRBJ1-1): DGGITQSPKYLFRKEGQNVTLSCEQNLNHDAMYWYRQDPGQGLRLIYYSQIVNDFQKGDIAEGYSVSREKKESFPLTVTSAQKNPTAFYLCASREGAQKTEAFFGQGTRLTVV.